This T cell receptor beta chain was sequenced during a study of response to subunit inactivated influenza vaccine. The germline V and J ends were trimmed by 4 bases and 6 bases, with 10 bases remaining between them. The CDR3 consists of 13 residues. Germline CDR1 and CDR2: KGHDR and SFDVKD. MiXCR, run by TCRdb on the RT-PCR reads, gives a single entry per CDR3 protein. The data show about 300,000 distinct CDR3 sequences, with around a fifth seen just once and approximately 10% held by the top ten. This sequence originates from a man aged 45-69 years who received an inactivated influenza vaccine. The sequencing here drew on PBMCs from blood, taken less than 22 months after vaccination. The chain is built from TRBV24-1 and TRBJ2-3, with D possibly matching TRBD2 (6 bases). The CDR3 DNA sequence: TGTGCCACCAGTGACCCGGGACTGGATACGCAGTATTTT. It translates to CATSDPGLDTQYF.